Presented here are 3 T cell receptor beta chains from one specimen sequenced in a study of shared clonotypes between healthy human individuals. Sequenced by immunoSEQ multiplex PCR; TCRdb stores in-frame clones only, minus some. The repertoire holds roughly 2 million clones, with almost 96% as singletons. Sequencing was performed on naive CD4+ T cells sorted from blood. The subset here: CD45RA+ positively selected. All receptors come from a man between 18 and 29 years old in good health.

The CDR3 nucleotides read TGTGCCAGTAGTATAACGACAGATATACCAACAGAAGCTTTCTTT. It specifies CASSITTDIPTEAFF. The V gene is TRBV19, the J gene TRBJ1-1, with a possible D match to TRBD1 (5 bases). V lost 2 bases, J lost 8 bases, and 18 bases lay in between. Germline CDR1 reads LNHDA; CDR2 reads SQIVND (reference sequence). CDR3 size: 15 residues.

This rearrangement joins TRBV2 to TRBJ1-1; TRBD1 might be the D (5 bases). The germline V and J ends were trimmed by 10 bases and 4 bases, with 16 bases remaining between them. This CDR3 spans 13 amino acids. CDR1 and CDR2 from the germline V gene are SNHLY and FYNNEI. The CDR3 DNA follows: TGTGCCACCTTAAGGGGCGGAGGCACTGAAGCTTTCTTT. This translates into CATLRGGGTEAFF.

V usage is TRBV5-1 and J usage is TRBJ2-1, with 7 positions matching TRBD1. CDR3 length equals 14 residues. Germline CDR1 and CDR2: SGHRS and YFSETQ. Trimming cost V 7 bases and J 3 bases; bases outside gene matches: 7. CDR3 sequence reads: CASGWGQSYNEQFF. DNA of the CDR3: TGCGCCAGCGGATGGGGACAGAGCTACAATGAGCAGTTCTTC.